This T cell receptor beta chain was obtained from a study of blood T cell repertoires in COVID-19. From germline, CDR1 is MNHEY and CDR2 SMNVEV (reference sequence). The CDR3 is 14 residues long. Trimming shortened V by 3 bases and J by 4 bases, and 13 bases separated the two germline ends. The table came from immunoSEQ multiplex PCR; TCRdb's copy has only in-frame clones and leaves some out. Among 250,000 or so clones listed, around 90% were seen once. The V gene is TRBV27, the J gene TRBJ2-7; D possibly corresponds to TRBD1 (6 bases). Material for sequencing was PBMCs or T cells enriched from blood (not recorded which). This TCR was recovered from a man aged 40-50 years who had been exposed to COVID-19. Written as DNA, the CDR3 is TGTGCCAGCAGTTTTTCCACAGGGTTTTACGAGCAGTACTTC. Its protein product is CASSFSTGFYEQYF.